One sample yielded the 30 T cell receptor beta chains listed below, sequenced in a study of T cell responses to AZD1222 COVID-19 vaccine. Profiling relied on immunoSEQ multiplex PCR, and the TCRdb table lists in-frame clones only, not all of them. The sample records tens of thousands of clones, more than 75% being singletons. Sequencing was performed on peripheral blood, taken on day 0 of AZD1222 vaccination. These receptors originate from an adult in good health.

The chain combines TRBV4-3 with TRBJ1-2; TRBD1 matches 8 bases. This CDR3 region has 15 residues. Trimming took 0 bases from V and 6 from J; bases not matched to a gene: 6. Germline values: CDR1 LGHNA, CDR2 YSLEER. CDR3 protein: CASSQEPGGANGYTF. The CDR3 nucleotides are TGCGCCAGCAGCCAAGAGCCAGGGGGCGCGAATGGCTACACCTTC.

This clone was observed once. The chain uses TRBV11-1 and TRBJ2-2, with TRBD1 identical over 9 bases. Germline V lookup: CDR1 SGHAT, CDR2 FQDESV (reference sequence). V dropped 5 bases and J dropped 6; count of bases not matched to a gene: 7. The CDR3 length is 15 residues. This CDR3 is CASSPTGGAPGELFF. DNA of the CDR3: TGTGCCAGCAGCCCCACAGGGGGCGCACCCGGGGAGCTGTTTTTT.

This rearrangement joins TRBV6-5 to TRBJ2-1; D not resolved. V was clipped by 5 bases and J by 7 bases, with 15 bases between them. Germline V gives CDR1 MNHEY, CDR2 SVGAGI. The CDR3 runs 14 residues. The CDR3 region has the DNA TGTGCCAGCAGTCCTCCGGGCCTGGTAAATGAGCAGTTCTTC. Its protein product is CASSPPGLVNEQFF.

This clone was recorded once. This chain joins TRBV7-8 and TRBJ2-3, with D possibly matching TRBD2 (5 bases). Trimming removed 4 bases from V and 3 bases from J, with 8 bases in between. Per the germline V gene, CDR1 is SGHVS and CDR2 is FQNEAQ. This CDR3 is built from 13 residues. The CDR3 DNA is TGTGCCAGCAGCTCACGGGATACAGATACGCAGTATTTT. It encodes CASSSRDTDTQYF. Using reference TRBV7-8 and TRBJ2-3 for the parts outside the CDR3, the full variable domain is GAGVSQSPRYKVAKRGQDVALRCDPISGHVSLFWYQQALGQGPEFLTYFQNEAQLDKSGLPSDRFFAERPEGSVSTLKIQRTQQEDSAVYLCASSSRDTDTQYFGPGTRLTVL.

CDR3 DNA: TGTGCCAGCAGCTTCGGACAGGGACGTTGGGATACGCAGTATTTT. Its protein product is CASSFGQGRWDTQYF. The chain is built from TRBV7-2 and TRBJ2-3; TRBD1 matches 8 bases. Germline V gene data show CDR1 as SGHTA and CDR2 as FQGNSA. This CDR3 region has 15 residues. With 3 bases clipped from V and 6 bases from J, the junction kept 8 bases outside the gene matches.

This chain connects TRBV7-9 to TRBJ1-4; D may be TRBD1 (6 bases). The CDR3 runs to 15 residues. Germline values: CDR1 SEHNR, CDR2 FQNEAQ (reference sequence). The V end was cut by 1 base, the J end by 7 bases, with 13 bases between. CDR3 sequence reads: CASSLGQAPFEKLFF. The CDR3 DNA follows: TGTGCCAGCAGCTTAGGACAGGCCCCCTTTGAAAAACTGTTTTTT.

This sequence joins TRBV3-1 (or the pseudogene TRBV3-2) and TRBJ1-4, with D possibly TRBD1 on 6 matching bases. The V end lost 3 bases, the J end lost 0 bases, and 17 bases lay between the germline ends. Per the germline V gene, CDR1 is LGHDT and CDR2 is YNNKEL (reference sequence). The CDR3 is 18 amino acids. The CDR3 region has the DNA TGTGCCAGCAGCCACAATGGCGGGGGGCGAACAACTAATGAAAAACTGTTTTTT. Amino acids: CASSHNGGGRTTNEKLFF.

The genes are TRBV5-1 and TRBJ1-3, with 11 bases fitting TRBD1. From germline, CDR1 is SGHRS and CDR2 YFSETQ. The CDR3 runs to 16 residues. The J segment lost 3 bases and the V segment lost 2 bases, leaving 4 bases of the junction unmatched. The CDR3 nucleotides read TGCGCCAGCAGCTTAGGACAGGGGGCTGGTGGAAACACCATATATTTT. Its translation is CASSLGQGAGGNTIYF.

The chain uses TRBV3-1 (or the pseudogene TRBV3-2) and TRBJ2-4; no clear D. The CDR3 has 12 amino acids. The ends were cut back, 2 bases at V and 7 bases at J, with 6 bases in the middle. From germline, CDR1 is LGHDT and CDR2 YNNKEL (reference sequence). The CDR3 DNA reads as TGTGCCAGCAGCCAATTGGGGAACATTCAGTACTTC. Translating it yields CASSQLGNIQYF.

The chain combines TRBV7-2 with TRBJ2-7, with D possibly being TRBD1 (6 bases). Trimming shortened V by 5 bases and J by 2 bases, and 16 bases separated the two germline ends. Germline V gene lookup returns CDR1 SGHTA and CDR2 FQGNSA. The CDR3 has 15 residues. The CDR3 bases are TGTGCCAGCAGCCCCGGACAGTCGACTCCCTACGAGCAGTACTTC. This encodes CASSPGQSTPYEQYF.

The chain combines TRBV6-1 with TRBJ1-3; 9 bases align to TRBD1. Trimming cost V 3 bases and J 2 bases; bases outside gene matches: 5. CDR1 and CDR2 (germline): MNHNS, SASEGT. The CDR3 has 16 residues. CDR3 sequence: CASSEGQGIAGNTIYF. The CDR3 DNA is TGTGCCAGCAGTGAGGGACAGGGAATCGCTGGAAACACCATATATTTT.

Only one count was recorded for this clone. The CDR3 DNA is TGTGCCAGCAGCCAAGGAGTACCGAATTCACCCCTCCACTTT. Translation: CASSQGVPNSPLHF. The gene calls are TRBV14 and TRBJ1-6; D remains unclear. This CDR3 has 14 amino acids. The ends were cut back, 1 base at V and 7 bases at J, with 8 bases in the middle. Per the germline V gene, CDR1 is SGHDN and CDR2 is FVKESK.

This sequence joins TRBV12-3 or TRBV12-4 and TRBJ1-6, with a weak D call TRBD1 (5 bases). The CDR3 is 13 residues long. V gave up 6 bases and J gave up 5 bases, with 8 bases separating them. DNA of the CDR3: TGTGCCAGCAGCCGGGGACATAATTCACCCCTCCACTTT. Its translation is CASSRGHNSPLHF.

This clone occurred once. This chain links TRBV12-3 or TRBV12-4 with TRBJ1-3, with D hard to call. With 6 bases removed from V and 4 bases from J, the gap between germline ends came to 7 bases. This CDR3 is built from 12 residues. Here the CDR3 reads CASRFRGNTIYF. CDR3 sequence (DNA): TGTGCCAGCAGGTTCCGAGGAAACACCATATATTTT.

This clone has more than one count but fewer than ten. The chain has TRBV5-1 and TRBJ1-2, with D possibly being TRBD1 (6 bases). V lost 3 bases to trimming and J lost 8 bases, with 17 bases between them. Germline-derived CDR1 and CDR2 are SGHRS and YFSETQ. This CDR3 is built from 14 residues. CDR3 DNA: TGCGCCAGCAGCTCGGATGGGGGGGCTGGAGGCTACACCTTC. Its protein product is CASSSDGGAGGYTF.

As DNA, the CDR3 is TGTGCCAGCAGCTTCGGACTCGGCACTGAAGCTTTCTTT. Translation gives CASSFGLGTEAFF. V is TRBV7-3 and J is TRBJ1-1, with no clear D. Germline V CDR1 and CDR2: SGHTA, FQGTGA. Trimming stripped 3 bases from V and 4 bases from J, with 9 bases between. The CDR3 covers 13 residues.

The chain links TRBV30 to TRBJ1-6, with D hard to call. The CDR3 is 13 amino acids. In germline, CDR1 is GTSNPN, CDR2 SVGIG (reference sequence). V was trimmed by 4 bases and J by 9 bases, leaving 13 bases between them. CDR3 amino acids: CAWNPAIRSPLHF. The CDR3 DNA sequence: TGTGCCTGGAATCCCGCCATTCGTTCACCCCTCCACTTT. Drawing the rest from reference TRBV30 and TRBJ1-6, the complete variable domain is SQTIHQWPATLVQPVGSPLSLECTVEGTSNPNLYWYRQAAGRGLQLLFYSVGIGQISSEVPQNLSASRPQDRQFILSSKKLLLSDSGFYLCAWNPAIRSPLHFGNGTRLTVT.

The V and J genes are TRBV5-1 and TRBJ2-2, with 8 bases fitting TRBD2. The CDR3 runs 17 residues. Losses at the gene ends were 0 bases for V and 4 bases for J; bases not matched to a gene: 8. Per the germline V gene, CDR1 is SGHRS and CDR2 is YFSETQ. This CDR3 reads CASSLVGTSRITGELFF. CDR3 nucleotides: TGCGCCAGCAGCTTGGTGGGGACTAGTCGGATCACCGGGGAGCTGTTTTTT.

The rearrangement joins TRBV19 to TRBJ2-5, with D perhaps assigned TRBD1 or TRBD2 (5 bases each). The germline CDR1 and CDR2 sequences are LNHDA and SQIVND (reference sequence). This CDR3 has 14 amino acids. Deletions cut 7 bases from V and 3 bases from J, with 15 bases between. The CDR3 sequence is CASILGTVEETQYF. Written as DNA, the CDR3 is TGTGCCAGTATCCTTGGGACCGTAGAAGAGACCCAGTACTTC.

J is TRBJ1-5 and V is TRBV7-2, with 7 bases matching TRBD1. The J segment lost 0 bases and the V segment lost 5 bases, leaving 13 bases of the junction unmatched. The CDR3 runs 18 residues. Per the germline V gene, CDR1 is SGHTA and CDR2 is FQGNSA. CDR3 protein: CASSKPGQSSGSNQPQHF. The CDR3 DNA is TGTGCCAGCAGCAAACCGGGACAGTCCTCAGGTAGCAATCAGCCCCAGCATTTT.

The chain recombines TRBV19 with TRBJ2-2; a possible D gene is TRBD2 (5 bases). Germline V gene sequence: CDR1 LNHDA, CDR2 SQIVND (reference sequence). The ends were cut back, 6 bases at V and 3 bases at J, with 14 bases in the middle. The CDR3 consists of 15 residues. CDR3 bases: TGTGCCAGTAGCGACCCCGGGGTTCACACCGGGGAGCTGTTTTTT. As protein: CASSDPGVHTGELFF.

This clone was counted once. This rearrangement joins TRBV7-9 to TRBJ1-1; tentative D call: TRBD1 (6 bases). This CDR3 is built from 16 residues. The ends were cut back, 3 bases at V and 5 bases at J, with 19 bases in the middle. In germline, CDR1 is SEHNR, CDR2 FQNEAQ (reference sequence). This CDR3 is CASSFKTGLPGTEAFF. The CDR3 region has the DNA TGTGCCAGCAGCTTTAAAACAGGGCTACCGGGGACTGAAGCTTTCTTT. The full variable domain, its missing parts supplied by reference TRBV7-9 and TRBJ1-1, is DTGVSQNPRHKITKRGQNVTFRCDPISEHNRLYWYRQTLGQGPEFLTYFQNEAQLEKSRLLSDRFSAERPKGSFSTLEIQRTEQGDSAMYLCASSFKTGLPGTEAFFGQGTRLTVV.

J is TRBJ2-7 and V is TRBV11-2; no definite D call. The CDR3 is made up of 13 amino acids. Germline-derived CDR1 and CDR2 are SGHAT and FQNNGV. V lost 5 bases, J lost 2 bases, and 10 bases lay in between. CDR3 residues: CASSPLWTYEQYF. The CDR3, as DNA: TGTGCCAGCAGCCCATTATGGACCTACGAGCAGTACTTC.

The rearrangement joins TRBV7-2 to TRBJ1-2; the D is unclear. Per the germline V gene, CDR1 is SGHTA and CDR2 is FQGNSA. This CDR3 has 15 amino acids. The ends were cut back, 4 bases at V and 2 bases at J, with 14 bases in the middle. Here the CDR3 reads CASSSRAIRNYGYTF. DNA of the CDR3: TGTGCCAGCAGCTCCCGGGCGATTAGGAACTATGGCTACACCTTC.

The chain is built from TRBV13 and TRBJ1-1; a weak D match, TRBD1 (5 bases). The CDR3 is 17 residues long. From germline, CDR1 is PRHDT and CDR2 FYEKMQ (reference sequence). V lost 5 bases and J 5 bases, leaving 24 bases between the germline ends. CDR3 nucleotide sequence: TGTGCCAGCAGCCGGGAGGACACAAGTACCCTCAGAACTGAAGCTTTCTTT. It encodes CASSREDTSTLRTEAFF.

This clone was counted once. This chain connects TRBV4-3 to TRBJ2-2; weak D call: TRBD1 (6 bases). This CDR3 spans 13 amino acids. Germline-derived CDR1 and CDR2 are LGHNA and YSLEER. The V gene lost 0 bases and the J gene lost 9 bases, with 8 bases spanning the gap. In DNA, the CDR3 is TGCGCCAGCAGCCAAGACAGGGGTAGGGAGCTGTTTTTT. Protein: CASSQDRGRELFF.

The chain combines TRBV2 with TRBJ1-6, with a weak D call TRBD1 (5 bases). Trimming cost V 9 bases and J 10 bases, with 16 bases left between them. Germline V CDR1 and CDR2: SNHLY, FYNNEI. This CDR3 has 13 residues. For the CDR3, the DNA is TGTGCCAGTACGGGGGTAGACGGATCACCCCTCCACTTT. Translating it yields CASTGVDGSPLHF. The full variable domain, with the rest looked up from reference TRBV2 and TRBJ1-6, is EPEVTQTPSHQVTQMGQEVILRCVPISNHLYFYWYRQILGQKVEFLVSFYNNEISEKSEIFDDQFSVERPDGSNFTLKIRSTKLEDSAMYFCASTGVDGSPLHFGNGTRLTVT.

The chain joins TRBV6-5 to TRBJ1-2; TRBD1 matches at 11 bases. The J segment lost 4 bases and the V segment lost 11 bases, leaving 12 bases of the junction unmatched. CDR1 is MNHEY and CDR2 is SVGAGI in the germline V gene. This CDR3 spans 15 amino acids. CDR3 amino acids: CAGGQSGTGGYGYTF. CDR3 coding DNA: TGTGCCGGGGGGCAATCCGGGACAGGGGGCTATGGCTACACCTTC.

About this clone itself: The sample has other DNA sequences that encode this CDR3 too. This rearrangement joins TRBV28 to TRBJ1-2; D is unclear. Germline CDR1 MDHEN, CDR2 SYDVKM. V was pared by 4 bases and J by 0 bases, with 0 bases between. The CDR3 length is 11 residues. This CDR3 is CASSSNYGYTF. CDR3 DNA: TGTGCCAGCAGTTCTAACTATGGCTACACCTTC.

The V gene is TRBV5-4, the J gene TRBJ2-3; 11 bases fit TRBD2. This CDR3 has 16 residues. V dropped 2 bases and J dropped 7; count of bases not matched to a gene: 9. Looked up from germline, CDR1 is SGHNT and CDR2 is YYREEE (reference sequence). For the CDR3, the DNA is TGTGCCAGCAGCTTTATAGCGGGGGGGCGCCGCAATACGCAGTATTTT. This translates into CASSFIAGGRRNTQYF.